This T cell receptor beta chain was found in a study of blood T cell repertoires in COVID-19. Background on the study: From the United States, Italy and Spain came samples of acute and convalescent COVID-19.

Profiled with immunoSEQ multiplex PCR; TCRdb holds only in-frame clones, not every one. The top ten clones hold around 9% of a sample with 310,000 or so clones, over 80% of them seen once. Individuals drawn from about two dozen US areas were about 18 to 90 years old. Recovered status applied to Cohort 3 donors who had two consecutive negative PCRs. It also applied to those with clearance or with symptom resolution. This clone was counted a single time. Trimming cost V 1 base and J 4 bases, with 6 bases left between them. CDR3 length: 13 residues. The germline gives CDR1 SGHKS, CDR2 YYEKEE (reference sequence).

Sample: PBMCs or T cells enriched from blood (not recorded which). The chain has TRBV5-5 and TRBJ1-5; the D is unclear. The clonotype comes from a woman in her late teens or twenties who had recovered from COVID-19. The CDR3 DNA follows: TGTGCCAGCAGCTTGACAAATAATCAGCCCCAGCATTTT. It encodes CASSLTNNQPQHF.